The next 28 T cell receptor beta chains were all read from a single sample in a study of cytomegalovirus exposure and HLA in healthy donors. 13 Jbeta primers and 60 Vbeta primers were used for the PCR. Profiled with immunoSEQ multiplex PCR; TCRdb holds only in-frame clones, not every one. This sample has about 98,000 clones, with more than 60% found just once. Specimen: PBMCs. The receptor source for this set is a man in his fifties or sixties in good health and CMV-seronegative.

This sequence joins TRBV6-6 and TRBJ1-2, with a possible D match to TRBD1 (5 bases). Per the germline V gene, CDR1 is MNHNY and CDR2 is SVGAGI (reference sequence). CDR3 length: 14 residues. Trimming pared 8 bases from V and 4 bases from J, leaving 17 bases between. The CDR3 region has the DNA TGTGCCAGCTCCGTCATAGGGGTTTCCTATGGCTACACCTTC. Translated: CASSVIGVSYGYTF.

This clone occurred once. This chain links TRBV5-1 with TRBJ2-3; a possible D gene is TRBD2 (6 bases). CDR3 size: 16 residues. Trimming shortened V by 1 base and J by 3 bases, and 15 bases separated the two germline ends. CDR1 SGHRS and CDR2 YFSETQ come from the germline V gene. Here the CDR3 reads CASSLSWRGGTDTQYF. The CDR3 DNA follows: TGCGCCAGCAGCTTGAGTTGGCGGGGTGGAACAGATACGCAGTATTTT.

The CDR3: CASSEDSGQGNSPLHF. CDR3 nucleotide sequence: TGTGCCAGCAGTGAAGACTCGGGACAGGGGAATTCACCCCTCCACTTT. This chain connects TRBV6-1 to TRBJ1-6; 10 bases are shared with TRBD1. CDR3 size: 16 residues. The ends lost 1 base at V and 7 bases at J; junction bases unmatched: 4. Germline CDR1 and CDR2: MNHNS and SASEGT.

The chain uses TRBV5-8 and TRBJ1-2; D gene unclear. The CDR3 covers 14 residues. Trimming stripped 0 bases from V and 5 bases from J, with 11 bases between. Germline CDR1 is SGHTS and CDR2 is YDEGEE. Here the CDR3 DNA reads TGTGCCAGCAGCTTGGATACGGGGAGGTATGGCTACACCTTC. It is translated as CASSLDTGRYGYTF.

The rearrangement joins TRBV4-1 to TRBJ1-2; D ambiguous. The CDR3 runs 19 residues. Trimming left V 0 bases short and J 4 bases short, with 24 bases between. Germline assignment: CDR1 MGHRA and CDR2 YSYEKL. CDR3 bases: TGCGCCAGCAGCCAAGATAATCAGTTGGACGGGAATTTAGGCTATGGCTACACCTTC. It is translated as CASSQDNQLDGNLGYGYTF.

The CDR3 coding sequence is TGCGCCAGCAGCCACCCCGGGACTGCCACCTACAATGAGCAGTTCTTC. As protein: CASSHPGTATYNEQFF. The gene calls are TRBV4-1 and TRBJ2-1, with a tentative D call TRBD2 (6 bases). Trimming left V 3 bases short and J 2 bases short, with 14 bases between. The germline CDR1 and CDR2 sequences are MGHRA and YSYEKL. The CDR3 totals 16 residues.

The J gene is TRBJ2-3, the V gene TRBV4-1; 8 bases fit TRBD2. Trimming removed 0 bases from V and 2 bases from J; junction bases left unmatched: 13. This CDR3 contains 19 residues. The germline CDR1 and CDR2 sequences are MGHRA and YSYEKL. CDR3 nucleotide sequence: TGCGCCAGCAGCCAAGATTCCGGGGGTGGGACTAGACTCACAGATACGCAGTATTTT. Translation: CASSQDSGGGTRLTDTQYF.

The genes are TRBV27 and TRBJ1-1, with D uncertain. Germline assignment: CDR1 MNHEY and CDR2 SMNVEV (reference sequence). Trimming shortened V by 2 bases and J by 1 base, and 8 bases separated the two germline ends. This CDR3 has 14 amino acids. Here the CDR3 DNA reads TGTGCCAGCAGTTTACGCAGTCGGAACACTGAAGCTTTCTTT. Translating gives CASSLRSRNTEAFF.

The genes are TRBV19 and TRBJ2-3, with D uncertain. The germline V gene encodes CDR1 LNHDA and CDR2 SQIVND (reference sequence). V shed 9 bases and J shed 3 bases, with 13 bases lying between them. The CDR3 covers 13 residues. CDR3 sequence (DNA): TGTGCCAGCGCGACCGGCGGAACAGATACGCAGTATTTT. Protein sequence: CASATGGTDTQYF.

This clone has only one observation. V usage is TRBV19 and J usage is TRBJ2-5; 9 positions match TRBD1. The J segment lost 5 bases and the V segment lost 2 bases, leaving 9 bases of the junction unmatched. The CDR3 extends over 16 amino acids. Germline V gene data show CDR1 as LNHDA and CDR2 as SQIVND (reference sequence). The CDR3 coding sequence is TGTGCCAGTAGTATAACCCGGACAGGGGTGGGGGAGACCCAGTACTTC. This encodes CASSITRTGVGETQYF.

This clone was counted a single time. The genes are TRBV5-1 and TRBJ2-2; 9 nucleotides align to TRBD2. This CDR3 comprises 14 residues. Germline V gene sequence: CDR1 SGHRS, CDR2 YFSETQ. The junction had 3 bases not matched to a gene; V was cut back by 5 bases and J by 4 bases. The CDR3 coding sequence is TGCGCCAGCAGACGAGCGGGGGGCACCGGGGAGCTGTTTTTT. As protein: CASRRAGGTGELFF. The full variable domain, with the rest looked up from reference TRBV5-1 and TRBJ2-2, is KAGVTQTPRYLIKTRGQQVTLSCSPISGHRSVSWYQQTPGQGLQFLFEYFSETQRNKGNFPGRFSGRQFSNSRSEMNVSTLELGDSALYLCASRRAGGTGELFFGEGSRLTVL.

This chain joins TRBV28 and TRBJ1-1; 8 nucleotides line up with TRBD1. The length of the CDR3 is 16 residues. Germline loops: CDR1 MDHEN, CDR2 SYDVKM. The trim removed 0 bases at V and 10 bases at J, leaving 13 bases unmatched. The CDR3 DNA reads as TGTGCCAGCAGTTTATGGGAGGAGGGGGACAGGAATCGAGCTTTCTTT. Protein sequence: CASSLWEEGDRNRAFF.

The chain carries TRBV19 and TRBJ2-1, with D perhaps TRBD2 (5 bases). Germline values: CDR1 LNHDA, CDR2 SQIVND (reference sequence). This CDR3 is 11 amino acids long. Trimming cost V 7 bases and J 9 bases, with 10 bases left between them. CDR3 loop: CASTHGGEQFF. The CDR3 DNA follows: TGTGCCAGTACCCATGGAGGTGAGCAGTTCTTC.

The chain employs TRBV7-2 and TRBJ1-1, with 7 positions matching TRBD1. Losses at the gene ends were 5 bases for V and 3 bases for J; bases not matched to a gene: 15. CDR3 length: 17 residues. Germline CDR1 reads SGHTA; CDR2 reads FQGNSA. The CDR3 reads CASSPRQGGLKDTEAFF. The CDR3 nucleotides are TGTGCCAGCAGCCCTCGACAGGGTGGACTCAAGGACACTGAAGCTTTCTTT.

The chain employs TRBV5-1 and TRBJ1-3; tentative D call: TRBD1 (6 bases). CDR1 and CDR2 (germline): SGHRS, YFSETQ. CDR3 length equals 14 residues. The V gene lost 4 bases and the J gene lost 2 bases, with 10 bases spanning the gap. The CDR3 region has the DNA TGCGCCAGCAGCGGGGGGGACACTGGAAACACCATATATTTT. Its protein is CASSGGDTGNTIYF. Full variable domain (missing parts from reference TRBV5-1 and TRBJ1-3): KAGVTQTPRYLIKTRGQQVTLSCSPISGHRSVSWYQQTPGQGLQFLFEYFSETQRNKGNFPGRFSGRQFSNSRSEMNVSTLELGDSALYLCASSGGDTGNTIYFGEGSWLTVV.

The gene calls are TRBV27 and TRBJ2-2, with unresolved D. V was clipped by 3 bases and J by 7 bases, with 3 bases between them. Germline V CDR1 and CDR2: MNHEY, SMNVEV (reference sequence). This CDR3 has 11 amino acids. CDR3 DNA sequence: TGTGCCAGCAGTTTCGGCGGGGAGCTGTTTTTT. It specifies CASSFGGELFF.

The rearrangement joins TRBV6-6 to TRBJ1-5; the D is unclear. The CDR3 covers 15 residues. Trimming cost V 2 bases and J 0 bases, with 8 bases left between them. Germline V gives CDR1 MNHNY, CDR2 SVGAGI (reference sequence). CDR3 in DNA: TGTGCCAGCAGTTACGGCACCCATAGCAATCAGCCCCAGCATTTT. It is translated as CASSYGTHSNQPQHF.

The V gene is TRBV18, the J gene TRBJ2-3, with TRBD2 matching over 9 bases. The CDR3 is 16 amino acids. V lost 0 bases to trimming and J lost 5 bases; unmatched junction nucleotides: 6. Per the germline V gene, CDR1 is KGHSH and CDR2 is LQKENI. CDR3 loop: CASSPPGVAGEDTQYF. CDR3 nucleotides: TGTGCCAGCTCACCACCCGGAGTAGCGGGAGAAGATACGCAGTATTTT.

This clone has more than one count but fewer than ten. The chain couples TRBV7-6 to TRBJ1-1, with no clear D. Germline V CDR1 and CDR2: SGHVS, FNYEAQ. V was clipped by 5 bases and J by 6 bases, with 13 bases between them. The CDR3 contains 13 residues. This CDR3 reads CASSPGYYAEAFF. CDR3 DNA sequence: TGTGCCAGCAGCCCGGGGTACTACGCTGAAGCTTTCTTT.

This clone was seen a few times. The chain combines TRBV15 with TRBJ2-7; D gene uncertain. CDR1 LNHNV and CDR2 YYDKDF come from the germline V gene (reference sequence). Trimming removed 0 bases from V and 0 bases from J, with 9 bases in between. The length of the CDR3 is 15 residues. The CDR3 coding sequence is TGTGCCACCAGCAGAGATGCGGCCAGCTCCTACGAGCAGTACTTC. It codes for CATSRDAASSYEQYF.

This chain connects TRBV28 to TRBJ1-3; D gene unclear. CDR1 MDHEN and CDR2 SYDVKM come from the germline V gene. CDR3 length: 18 amino acids. Trimming stripped 7 bases from V and 3 bases from J, with 25 bases between. The CDR3 is CASTPGGFGELSGNTIYF. The CDR3 region has the DNA TGTGCCAGCACTCCCGGCGGGTTCGGGGAGCTGAGTGGAAACACCATATATTTT.

The chain links TRBV4-1 to TRBJ2-1; TRBD2 aligns across 8 bases. V lost 1 base to trimming and J lost 0 bases; unmatched junction nucleotides: 2. The CDR3 sequence is 16 residues long. Germline CDR1 is MGHRA and CDR2 is YSYEKL. The CDR3 region is CASSQVGRVSYNEQFF. CDR3 sequence (DNA): TGCGCCAGCAGCCAAGTCGGGAGGGTCTCCTACAATGAGCAGTTCTTC.

This clone was detected only once. The CDR3 is CASSKGRPTAGGDTQYF. CDR3 bases: TGTGCCAGCAGCAAAGGTAGGCCGACAGCGGGGGGGGATACGCAGTATTTT. The chain uses TRBV21-1 and TRBJ2-3; the D call in the table, TRBD2, was not verified against the DNA. TRBV21-1 is deemed a pseudogene. The CDR3 contains 17 residues.

The J gene is TRBJ1-5, the V gene TRBV7-2; D possibly corresponds to TRBD1 (6 bases). This CDR3 is 13 amino acids long. V shed 5 bases and J shed 4 bases, with 9 bases lying between them. Germline V gene lookup returns CDR1 SGHTA and CDR2 FQGNSA. This chain's CDR3 is CASSQGTNQPQHF. The CDR3 coding sequence is TGTGCCAGCAGCCAAGGGACAAATCAGCCCCAGCATTTT.

V and J are TRBV5-1 and TRBJ2-5; the match to TRBD1 covers 7 bases. Germline loops: CDR1 SGHRS, CDR2 YFSETQ. The V gene end was trimmed by 0 bases and the J gene end by 4 bases; junction bases not matched to a gene: 6. This CDR3 region has 15 residues. Here the CDR3 DNA reads TGCGCCAGCAGCTTGGAAGACAGGGCCCCAGAGACCCAGTACTTC. Translation gives CASSLEDRAPETQYF. Filled out from reference TRBV5-1 and TRBJ2-5, the complete variable domain reads KAGVTQTPRYLIKTRGQQVTLSCSPISGHRSVSWYQQTPGQGLQFLFEYFSETQRNKGNFPGRFSGRQFSNSRSEMNVSTLELGDSALYLCASSLEDRAPETQYFGPGTRLLVL.

V is TRBV28 and J is TRBJ2-1; TRBD1 aligns across 9 bases. The V gene end was trimmed by 3 bases and the J gene end by 7 bases; junction bases not matched to a gene: 7. The CDR3 spans 15 residues. Germline CDR1 MDHEN, CDR2 SYDVKM. CDR3 loop: CASSFGGQGGNEQFF. The CDR3, as DNA: TGTGCCAGCAGTTTCGGGGGACAGGGAGGGAATGAGCAGTTCTTC.

The chain joins TRBV10-1 to TRBJ2-7; D possibly corresponds to TRBD1 (6 bases). Trimming stripped 2 bases from V and 4 bases from J, with 9 bases between. The germline V gene has CDR1 WNHNN and CDR2 SYGVQD (reference sequence). The CDR3 loop spans 13 amino acids. CDR3 sequence: CASSEARGYEQYF. The CDR3 nucleotides are TGCGCCAGCAGTGAGGCCAGGGGTTACGAGCAGTACTTC.

CDR3 nucleotides: TGCGCCAGCAGCCAAGGGACAGCCTATGGCTACACCTTC. It specifies CASSQGTAYGYTF. The V and J genes are TRBV4-1 and TRBJ1-2; maybe TRBD1 (6 bases). V lost 1 base to trimming and J lost 4 bases, with 7 bases between them. From germline, CDR1 is MGHRA and CDR2 YSYEKL. This CDR3 is 13 amino acids long.